This T cell receptor (beta chain) came from a study of control samples from healthy donors and cancer patients. Trimming took off 2 bases at V and 10 bases at J, with 13 bases between the two ends. The CDR3 is 12 residues long. Germline V gives CDR1 SGHNT, CDR2 YYREEE (reference sequence). Sequencing was performed with immunoSEQ multiplex PCR; in TCRdb, only in-frame clones are kept and a portion is missing. The table has 150,000 to 200,000 clones, 80% to 90% seen once. This clone was recorded a few times. The specimen was blood. The receptor's source is a man aged 18 to 29 in good health. The V gene is TRBV5-4, the J gene TRBJ2-7; possibly TRBD1 for D (6 bases). CDR3 amino acids: CASSFGGHLQYF. In DNA, the CDR3 is TGTGCCAGCAGCTTTGGGGGACACCTTCAGTACTTC.